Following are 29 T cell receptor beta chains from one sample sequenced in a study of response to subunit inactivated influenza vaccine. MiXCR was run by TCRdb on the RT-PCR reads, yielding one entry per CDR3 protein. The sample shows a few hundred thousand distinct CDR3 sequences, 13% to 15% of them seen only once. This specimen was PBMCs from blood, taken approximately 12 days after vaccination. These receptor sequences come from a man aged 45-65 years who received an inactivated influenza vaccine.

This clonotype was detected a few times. CDR3 loop: CSVDRDRVYNEQFF. The CDR3 coding sequence is TGCAGCGTTGACCGGGACAGGGTATACAATGAGCAGTTCTTC. The chain joins TRBV29-1 to TRBJ2-1, with TRBD1 matching over 9 bases. Looked up from germline, CDR1 is SQVTM and CDR2 is ANQGSEA. After removal of 3 bases from V and 4 bases from J, the junction contained 4 bases not matched to a gene. CDR3 length equals 14 residues.

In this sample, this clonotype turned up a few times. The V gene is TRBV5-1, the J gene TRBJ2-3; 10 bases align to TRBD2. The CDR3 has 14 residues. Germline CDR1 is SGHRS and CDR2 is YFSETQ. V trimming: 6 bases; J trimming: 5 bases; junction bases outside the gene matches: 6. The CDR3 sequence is CASTRSGGEDTQYF. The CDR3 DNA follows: TGCGCCAGCACCAGGAGCGGGGGGGAAGATACGCAGTATTTT. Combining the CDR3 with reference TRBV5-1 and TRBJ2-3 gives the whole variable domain KAGVTQTPRYLIKTRGQQVTLSCSPISGHRSVSWYQQTPGQGLQFLFEYFSETQRNKGNFPGRFSGRQFSNSRSEMNVSTLELGDSALYLCASTRSGGEDTQYFGPGTRLTVL.

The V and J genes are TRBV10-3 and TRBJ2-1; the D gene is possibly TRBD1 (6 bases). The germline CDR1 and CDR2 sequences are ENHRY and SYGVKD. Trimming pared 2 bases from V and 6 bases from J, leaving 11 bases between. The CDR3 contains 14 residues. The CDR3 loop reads CAISERQAGNEQFF. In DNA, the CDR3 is TGTGCCATCAGTGAGCGACAGGCGGGCAATGAGCAGTTCTTC.

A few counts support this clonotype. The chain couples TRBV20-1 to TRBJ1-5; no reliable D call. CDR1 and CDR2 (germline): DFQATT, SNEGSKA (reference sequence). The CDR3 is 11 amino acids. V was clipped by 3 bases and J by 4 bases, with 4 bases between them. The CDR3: CSASGNQPQHF. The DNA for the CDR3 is TGCAGTGCTAGCGGGAATCAGCCCCAGCATTTT.

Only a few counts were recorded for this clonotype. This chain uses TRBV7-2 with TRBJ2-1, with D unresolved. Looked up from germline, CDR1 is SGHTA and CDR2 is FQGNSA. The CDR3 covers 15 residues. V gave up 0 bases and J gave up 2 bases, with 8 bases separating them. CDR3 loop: CASSLARSAYNEQFF. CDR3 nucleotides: TGTGCCAGCAGCTTAGCGCGCAGTGCCTACAATGAGCAGTTCTTC.

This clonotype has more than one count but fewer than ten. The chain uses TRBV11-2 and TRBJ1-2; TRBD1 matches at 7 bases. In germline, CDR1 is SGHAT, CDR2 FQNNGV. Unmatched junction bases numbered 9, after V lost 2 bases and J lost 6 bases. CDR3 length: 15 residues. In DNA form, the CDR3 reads TGTGCCAGCAGCTTATCACAGGGGATCCGAAATGGCTACACCTTC. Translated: CASSLSQGIRNGYTF.

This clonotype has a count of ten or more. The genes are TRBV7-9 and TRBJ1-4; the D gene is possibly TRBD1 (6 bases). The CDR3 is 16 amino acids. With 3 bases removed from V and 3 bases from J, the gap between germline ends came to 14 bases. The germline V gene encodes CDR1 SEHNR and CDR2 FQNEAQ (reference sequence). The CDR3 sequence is CASSLGDRTANEKLFF. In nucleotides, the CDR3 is TGTGCCAGCAGCTTGGGAGACAGGACGGCTAATGAAAAACTGTTTTTT.

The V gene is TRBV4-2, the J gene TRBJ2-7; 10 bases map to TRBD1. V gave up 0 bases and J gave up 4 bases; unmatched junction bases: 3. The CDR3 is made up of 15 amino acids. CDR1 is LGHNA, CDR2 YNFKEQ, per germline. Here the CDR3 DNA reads TGTGCCAGCAGCCAAGAAGACAGGGGGCATTACGAGCAGTACTTC. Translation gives CASSQEDRGHYEQYF.

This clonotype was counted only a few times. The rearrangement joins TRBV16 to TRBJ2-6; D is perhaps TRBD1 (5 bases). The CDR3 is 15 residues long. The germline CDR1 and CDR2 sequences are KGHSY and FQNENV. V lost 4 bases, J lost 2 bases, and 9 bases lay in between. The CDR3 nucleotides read TGTGCCAGCAGCCCCACCAGGGCTGGGGCCAACGTCCTGACTTTC. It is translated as CASSPTRAGANVLTF.

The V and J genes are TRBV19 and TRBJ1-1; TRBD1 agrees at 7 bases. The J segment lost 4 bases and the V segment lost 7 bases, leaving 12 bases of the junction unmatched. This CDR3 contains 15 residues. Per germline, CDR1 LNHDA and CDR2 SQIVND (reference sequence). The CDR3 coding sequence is TGTGCCAGTACCTCCCGAGGGGGCGCGAGCACTGAAGCTTTCTTT. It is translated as CASTSRGGASTEAFF. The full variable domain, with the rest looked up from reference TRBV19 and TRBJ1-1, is DGGITQSPKYLFRKEGQNVTLSCEQNLNHDAMYWYRQDPGQGLRLIYYSQIVNDFQKGDIAEGYSVSREKKESFPLTVTSAQKNPTAFYLCASTSRGGASTEAFFGQGTRLTVV.

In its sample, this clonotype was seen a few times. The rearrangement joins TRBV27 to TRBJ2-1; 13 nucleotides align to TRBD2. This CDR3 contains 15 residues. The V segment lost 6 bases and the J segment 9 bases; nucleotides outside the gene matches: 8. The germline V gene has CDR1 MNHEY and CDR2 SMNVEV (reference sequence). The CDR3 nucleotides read TGTGCCAGCAGCACTCGGACTAGCGGGAGCGTTGAGCAGTTCTTC. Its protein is CASSTRTSGSVEQFF.

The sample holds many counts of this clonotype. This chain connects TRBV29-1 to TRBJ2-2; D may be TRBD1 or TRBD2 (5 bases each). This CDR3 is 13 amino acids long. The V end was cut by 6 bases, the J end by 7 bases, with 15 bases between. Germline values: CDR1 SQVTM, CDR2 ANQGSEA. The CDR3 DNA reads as TGCAGCGTACCGGGACGAGGGGTCGGGGAGCTGTTTTTT. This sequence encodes CSVPGRGVGELFF.

The CDR3 nucleotides are TGTGCCAGCAGTTTATCGGACGGCTACGAGCAGTACTTC. This codes for CASSLSDGYEQYF. The genes are TRBV27 and TRBJ2-7; D remains unclear. The CDR3 consists of 13 residues. Deletions cut 0 bases from V and 3 bases from J, with 6 bases between. The germline V gene has CDR1 MNHEY and CDR2 SMNVEV (reference sequence).

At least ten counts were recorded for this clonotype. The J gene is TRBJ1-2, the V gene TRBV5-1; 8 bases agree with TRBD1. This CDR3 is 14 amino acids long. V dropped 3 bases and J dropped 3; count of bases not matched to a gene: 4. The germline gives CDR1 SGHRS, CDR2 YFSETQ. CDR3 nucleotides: TGCGCCAGCAGCTCAGGGGGCTCGTACTATGGCTACACCTTC. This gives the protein CASSSGGSYYGYTF.

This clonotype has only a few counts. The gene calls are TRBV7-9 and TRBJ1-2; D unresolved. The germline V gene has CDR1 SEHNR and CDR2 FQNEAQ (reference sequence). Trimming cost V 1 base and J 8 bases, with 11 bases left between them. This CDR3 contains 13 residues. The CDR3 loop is CASSLGTSLGYTF. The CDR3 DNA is TGTGCCAGCAGCTTAGGGACCTCACTGGGCTACACCTTC.

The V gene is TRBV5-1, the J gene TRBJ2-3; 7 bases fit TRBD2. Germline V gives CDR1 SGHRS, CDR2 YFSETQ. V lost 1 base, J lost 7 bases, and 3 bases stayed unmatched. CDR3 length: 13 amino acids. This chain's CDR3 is CASSLTSVNTQYF. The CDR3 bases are TGCGCCAGCAGCTTGACTAGCGTAAATACGCAGTATTTT.

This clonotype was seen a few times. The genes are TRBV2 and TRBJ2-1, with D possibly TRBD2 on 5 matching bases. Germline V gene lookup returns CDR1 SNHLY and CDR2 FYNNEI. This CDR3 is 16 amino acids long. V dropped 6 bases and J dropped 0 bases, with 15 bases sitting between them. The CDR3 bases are TGTGCCAGCAGCCTGGACTCCATGAGCTCCTACAATGAGCAGTTCTTC. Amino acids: CASSLDSMSSYNEQFF. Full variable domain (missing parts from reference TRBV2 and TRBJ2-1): EPEVTQTPSHQVTQMGQEVILRCVPISNHLYFYWYRQILGQKVEFLVSFYNNEISEKSEIFDDQFSVERPDGSNFTLKIRSTKLEDSAMYFCASSLDSMSSYNEQFFGPGTRLTVL.

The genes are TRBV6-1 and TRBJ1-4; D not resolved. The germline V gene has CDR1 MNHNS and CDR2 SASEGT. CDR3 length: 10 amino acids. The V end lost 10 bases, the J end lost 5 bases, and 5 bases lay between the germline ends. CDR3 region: CATLNEKLFF. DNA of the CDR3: TGTGCCACGCTAAATGAAAAACTGTTTTTT.

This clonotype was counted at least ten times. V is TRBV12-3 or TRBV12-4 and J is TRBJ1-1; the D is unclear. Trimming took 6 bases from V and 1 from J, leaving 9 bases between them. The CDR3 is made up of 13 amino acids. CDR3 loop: CASSPLQNTEAFF. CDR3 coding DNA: TGTGCCAGCAGCCCCCTACAGAACACTGAAGCTTTCTTT.

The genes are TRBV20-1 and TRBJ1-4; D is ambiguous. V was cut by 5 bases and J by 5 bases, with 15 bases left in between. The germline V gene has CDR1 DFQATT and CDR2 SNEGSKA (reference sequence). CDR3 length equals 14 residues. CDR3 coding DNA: TGCAGTGCTTCTCCTGACGTCCCCAATGAAAAACTGTTTTTT. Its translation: CSASPDVPNEKLFF.

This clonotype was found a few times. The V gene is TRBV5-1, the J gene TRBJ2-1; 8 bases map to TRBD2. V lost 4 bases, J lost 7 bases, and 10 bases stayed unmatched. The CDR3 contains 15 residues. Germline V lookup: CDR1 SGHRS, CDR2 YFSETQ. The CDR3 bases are TGCGCCAGCAGCCCCGGGACTAGTCACGGAAATGAGCAGTTCTTC. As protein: CASSPGTSHGNEQFF. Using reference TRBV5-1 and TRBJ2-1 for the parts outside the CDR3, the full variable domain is KAGVTQTPRYLIKTRGQQVTLSCSPISGHRSVSWYQQTPGQGLQFLFEYFSETQRNKGNFPGRFSGRQFSNSRSEMNVSTLELGDSALYLCASSPGTSHGNEQFFGPGTRLTVL.

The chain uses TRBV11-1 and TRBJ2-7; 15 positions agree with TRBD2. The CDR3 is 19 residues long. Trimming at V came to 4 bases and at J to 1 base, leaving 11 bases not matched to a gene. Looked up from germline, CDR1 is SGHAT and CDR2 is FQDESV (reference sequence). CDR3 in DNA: TGTGCCAGCAGCTCCACCGGACTAGCGGGAGGGAGGGGTTCCTACGAGCAGTACTTC. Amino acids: CASSSTGLAGGRGSYEQYF.

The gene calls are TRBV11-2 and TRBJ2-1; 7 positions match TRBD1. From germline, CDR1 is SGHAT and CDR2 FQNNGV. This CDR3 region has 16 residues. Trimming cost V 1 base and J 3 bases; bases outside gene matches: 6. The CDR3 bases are TGTGCCAGCAGCTTAGTCAAGACAGGGATCTACAATGAGCAGTTCTTC. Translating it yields CASSLVKTGIYNEQFF.

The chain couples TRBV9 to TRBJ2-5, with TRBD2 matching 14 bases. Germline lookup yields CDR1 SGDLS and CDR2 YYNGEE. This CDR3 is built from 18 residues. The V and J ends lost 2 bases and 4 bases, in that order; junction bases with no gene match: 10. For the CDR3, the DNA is TGTGCCAGCAGCGTCGGACTAGCGGGGGGCGGGGATCGAGAGACCCAGTACTTC. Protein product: CASSVGLAGGGDRETQYF.

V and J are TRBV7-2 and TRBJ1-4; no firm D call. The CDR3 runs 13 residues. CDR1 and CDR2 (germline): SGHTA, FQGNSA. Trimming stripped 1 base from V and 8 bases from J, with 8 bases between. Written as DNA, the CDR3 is TGTGCCAGCAGCTTAGTGCAGTGGGAAAAACTGTTTTTT. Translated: CASSLVQWEKLFF.

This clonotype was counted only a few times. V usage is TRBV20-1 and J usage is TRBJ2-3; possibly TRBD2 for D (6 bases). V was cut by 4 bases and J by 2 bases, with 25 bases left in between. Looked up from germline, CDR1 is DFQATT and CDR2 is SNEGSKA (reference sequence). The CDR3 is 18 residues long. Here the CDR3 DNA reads TGCAGTGCTAAGAATACCGTTTCCCATGCGGGAAACACAGATACGCAGTATTTT. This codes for CSAKNTVSHAGNTDTQYF.

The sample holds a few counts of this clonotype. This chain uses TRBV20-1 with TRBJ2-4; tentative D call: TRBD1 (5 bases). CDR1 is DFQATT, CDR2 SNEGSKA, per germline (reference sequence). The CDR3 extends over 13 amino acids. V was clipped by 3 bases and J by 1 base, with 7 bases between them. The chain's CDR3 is CSASSGAKNIQYF. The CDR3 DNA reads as TGCAGTGCTAGTTCAGGGGCCAAAAACATTCAGTACTTC.

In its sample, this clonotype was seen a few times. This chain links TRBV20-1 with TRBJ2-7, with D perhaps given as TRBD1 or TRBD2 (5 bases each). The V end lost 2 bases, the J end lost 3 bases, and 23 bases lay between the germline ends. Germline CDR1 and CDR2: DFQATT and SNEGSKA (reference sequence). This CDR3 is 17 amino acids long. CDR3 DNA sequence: TGCAGTGCTAGACCTCTGGGACGGGGCGGTGCAGGCTACGAGCAGTACTTC. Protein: CSARPLGRGGAGYEQYF.

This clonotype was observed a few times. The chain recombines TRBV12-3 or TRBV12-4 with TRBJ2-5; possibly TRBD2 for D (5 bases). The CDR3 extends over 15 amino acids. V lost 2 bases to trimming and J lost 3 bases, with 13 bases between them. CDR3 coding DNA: TGTGCCAGCAGTTTATACGAGACGGAGGAAGAGACCCAGTACTTC. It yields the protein CASSLYETEEETQYF.